This is a list of T cell receptor beta chains from one sample in a study of T cell responses to AZD1222 COVID-19 vaccine. The repertoire was sequenced with immunoSEQ multiplex PCR; TCRdb's copy has only in-frame clones and lacks some. Of 130,000 to 150,000 clones in the sample, around 84% were seen once. Specimen: peripheral blood, collected 28 days after the second AZD1222 dose. The receptors shown here come from an adult who received the AZD1222 COVID-19 vaccine. The CDR3 runs from the conserved cysteine through the conserved F or W. The D gene is left open where the match is weak. Size is omitted from some rows. Given values are once, few, many or a class for expanded clones.

NA	NA	TRBV5-1	TRBJ1-2	TGCGCCAGCAGCCGGCAGACAGAAGAGGGCTACACCTTC	CASSRQTEEGYTF
NA	NA	TRBV7-9	TRBJ2-1	TGTGCCAGCGCCCCCGGGACGAAACCCGATGAGCAGTTCTTC	CASAPGTKPDEQFF
NA	NA	TRBV5-1	TRBJ1-1	TGCGCCAGCAGCTACGGGAGTACTAACACTGAAGCTTTCTTT	CASSYGSTNTEAFF
NA	NA	TRBV12-5	TRBJ1-3	TGTGCTAGTGGTTTAGTGGGGGACTCTGGAAACACCATATATTTT	CASGLVGDSGNTIYF
NA	NA	TRBV21-1	TRBJ2-3	TGTGCCAGCAGCCTCCGGTCACCAGATACGCAGTATTTT	CASSLRSPDTQYF
NA	TRBD1	TRBV10-3	TRBJ1-1	TGTGCCACCCGGGACAGTAACACTGAAGCTTTCTTT	CATRDSNTEAFF
NA	NA	TRBV16	TRBJ1-4	TGTGCCAGCAGCCAATCGATCGGGAGCAAAGCAACTAATGAAAAACTGTTTTTT	CASSQSIGSKATNEKLFF
NA	TRBD2	TRBV19	TRBJ2-3	TGTGCCAGTAGTATCCCCCCAGGGCTAGCGGGAGGGCCGGGAGATACGCAGTATTTT	CASSIPPGLAGGPGDTQYF
once	TRBD1	TRBV2	TRBJ1-5	TGTGCCAGCAGACGACAGGGGGCAGGTCAGCCCCAGCATTTT	CASRRQGAGQPQHF
NA	NA	TRBV20-1	TRBJ1-2	TGCAGTGCTAGAGATAACTATGGCTACACCTTC	CSARDNYGYTF
NA	TRBD1	TRBV9	TRBJ1-4	TGTGCCAGCAGCGTGGGGGGACAGGGAGATGAAAAACTGTTTTTT	CASSVGGQGDEKLFF
NA	NA	TRBV3-1/TRBV3-2	TRBJ1-1	TGTGCCAGCAGCCCCCGGGCAGGGATAAGTGAAGCTTTCTTT	CASSPRAGISEAFF
few	NA	TRBV15	TRBJ2-7	TGTGCCACCAGCAGAGATTTCGGCGGAGAGCAGTACTTC	CATSRDFGGEQYF
NA	NA	TRBV6-6	TRBJ2-1	TGTGCCAGCAGGGCCGGACAGTTATCCTACAATGAGCAGTTCTTC	CASRAGQLSYNEQFF
NA	TRBD2	TRBV2	TRBJ2-7	TGTGCCAGCGGGACTAGCGGGGGGGCCGAGCAGTACTTC	CASGTSGGAEQYF
NA	TRBD1	TRBV29-1	TRBJ1-2	TGCAGTGCGGGACAGATCTTCTTTGGCTACACCTTC	CSAGQIFFGYTF
once	TRBD1	TRBV19	TRBJ1-5	TGTGCCAGTAGTAGGGGACAGGGTATCAATCAGCCCCAGCATTTT	CASSRGQGINQPQHF